The sequence of this T cell receptor beta chain was determined in a study of neurological immune-mediated disorders. Overall study findings and caveats: No sharing of CDR3 amino acid sequences was observed among expanded clones across subjects, suggesting private repertoires in all groups.

The authors produced cDNA by 5'RACE using 10-nucleotide random UMIs. TCRdb independently ran MiXCR on the 5' RACE reads; one entry per CDR3 protein. The repertoire consists of about 66,000 distinct CDR3 sequences, with less than 5.5% occurring once and the leading ten covering 6.5% to 7.5%. The sample holds many counts of this clonotype. The target antigen is unknown. This CDR3 comprises 15 residues. The V end was cut by 2 bases, the J end by 5 bases, with 13 bases between. Specimen: PBMCs. The clonotype was recovered from a man in his thirties or forties with multiple sclerosis. The chain couples TRBV12-3 or TRBV12-4 to TRBJ1-5, with TRBD1 as a possible D gene (5 bases). CDR3 DNA sequence: TGTGCCAGCAGTTTAACAGGTGGGCGGGATCAGCCCCAGCATTTT. It yields the protein CASSLTGGRDQPQHF.